The rows below give T cell receptor beta chains drawn from one sample of a study of T cell clones after liver transplantation. TCRdb's copy holds only in-frame clones and misses some; the assay was immunoSEQ multiplex PCR. The sample lists tens of thousands of clones; over 70% were seen once. Sample: CD4+ T cells from blood, taken before liver transplant. The receptor set was obtained from a human donor who received a liver transplant. The CDR3 runs from the conserved cysteine through the conserved F or W. A D gene is named only where the DNA matches it firmly. Not every row has a clone size; where given, it reads once, few, many or a size class.

TRBJ1-5,TRBD1,-,TRBV5-6,CASSLVGTGSDGQPQHF,TGTGCCAGCAGCTTGGTGGGGACAGGGTCCGATGGTCAGCCCCAGCATTTT
TRBJ1-5,-,-,TRBV10-2,CASSEGARQPQHF,TGCGCCAGCAGTGAGGGGGCTAGGCAGCCCCAGCATTTT
TRBJ2-7,-,few,TRBV4-2,CASRQGAETYEQYF,TGTGCCAGCAGACAAGGAGCGGAAACCTACGAGCAGTACTTC
TRBJ2-1,-,-,TRBV2,CASSERGLIGNEQFF,TGTGCCAGCAGTGAAAGGGGTTTAATTGGGAATGAGCAGTTCTTC
TRBJ2-2,-,-,TRBV6-1,CASRGGGANTGELFF,TGTGCCAGCAGGGGCGGGGGCGCGAACACCGGGGAGCTGTTTTTT
TRBJ2-7,-,-,TRBV5-1,CASSLPPGSRTYEQYF,TGCGCCAGCAGCTTGCCCCCCGGGTCGAGAACCTACGAGCAGTACTTC
TRBJ2-3,TRBD2,-,TRBV4-2,CASSQAGGITDTQYF,TGTGCCAGCAGCCAGGCGGGGGGGATCACAGATACGCAGTATTTT
TRBJ1-2,TRBD1,-,TRBV9,CASSVGAQGGNYGYTF,TGTGCCAGCAGCGTAGGTGCGCAGGGGGGAAACTATGGCTACACCTTC
TRBJ1-1,-,many,TRBV7-2,CASSLYMNTEAFF,TGTGCCAGCAGCTTATATATGAACACTGAAGCTTTCTTT
TRBJ2-7,-,once,TRBV28,CASSFLQGSYEQYF,TGTGCCAGCAGTTTTCTACAGGGTTCCTACGAGCAGTACTTC
TRBJ2-2,-,-,TRBV6-5,CASSYSKSRASGELFF,TGTGCCAGCAGTTACTCGAAGAGCAGGGCGAGCGGGGAGCTGTTTTTT
TRBJ1-2,-,-,TRBV5-4,CASSLGWGYTF,TGTGCCAGCAGCCTTGGCTGGGGCTACACCTTC
TRBJ2-2,-,few,TRBV6-4,CASSDTTGNTGELFF,TGTGCCAGCAGTGACACAACAGGGAACACCGGGGAGCTGTTTTTT
TRBJ1-1,TRBD1,-,TRBV7-2,CASSVLGQGMTEAFF,TGTGCCAGCAGCGTACTCGGACAGGGAATGACTGAAGCTTTCTTT
TRBJ1-2,-,-,TRBV2,CASSEQGSPLYGYTF,TGTGCCAGCAGTGAACAGGGGAGCCCTCTCTATGGCTACACCTTC
TRBJ2-5,-,few,TRBV4-2,CASSQAQETQYF,TGTGCCAGCAGCCAAGCACAAGAGACCCAGTACTTC
TRBJ2-7,-,-,TRBV5-1,CASGKSGGTYEQYF,TGCGCCAGCGGCAAGAGTGGCGGGACCTACGAGCAGTACTTC
TRBJ1-5,TRBD1,-,TRBV5-5,CASSPGQINQPQHF,TGTGCCAGCAGCCCGGGACAGATCAATCAGCCCCAGCATTTT
TRBJ1-5,-,once,TRBV25-1,CASRGSRGPQHF,TGTGCCAGCAGGGGTTCGAGAGGGCCCCAGCATTTT
TRBJ2-7,TRBD1,-,TRBV30,CAWSEGLQGPYEQYF,TGTGCCTGGAGTGAGGGGCTACAGGGGCCCTACGAGCAGTACTTC
TRBJ1-1,-,-,TRBV7-9,CASSLDKAGNTEAFF,TGTGCCAGCAGCTTAGATAAGGCGGGGAACACTGAAGCTTTCTTT
TRBJ2-7,-,-,TRBV19,CASSIRAGQGSYEQYF,TGTGCCAGTAGTATAAGGGCTGGCCAGGGGTCCTACGAGCAGTACTTC
TRBJ1-2,TRBD1,-,TRBV7-9,CASSVTPGQGGYGYTF,TGTGCCAGCAGCGTCACACCGGGACAGGGAGGGTATGGCTACACCTTC
TRBJ1-2,-,-,TRBV15,CATSGGTNYGYTF,TGTGCCACCAGCGGGGGGACTAACTATGGCTACACCTTC
TRBJ2-6,-,few,TRBV7-2,CASSLVAVSGANVLTF,TGTGCCAGCAGCTTAGTTGCGGTCTCTGGGGCCAACGTCCTGACTTTC
TRBJ1-2,-,-,TRBV28,CAGGERGGGYTF,TGTGCCGGAGGGGAGAGGGGTGGGGGCTACACCTTC
TRBJ2-7,-,-,TRBV2,CASSPLTGSSYEQYF,TGTGCCAGCAGTCCCCTCACAGGGTCCTCCTACGAGCAGTACTTC
TRBJ2-2,-,many,TRBV2,CASSAEGVGELFF,TGTGCCAGCAGTGCCGAAGGGGTAGGGGAGCTGTTTTTT
TRBJ1-2,-,-,TRBV19,CASKGGGYDYGYTF,TGTGCCAGTAAGGGTGGCGGGTATGACTATGGCTACACCTTC
TRBJ2-7,-,-,TRBV5-1,CASSLAGGRLYEQYF,TGCGCCAGCAGCTTGGCCGGGGGACGCCTCTACGAGCAGTACTTC
TRBJ2-7,-,-,TRBV7-9,CASSLNLVSSYEQYF,TGTGCCAGCAGCTTAAATTTGGTCAGCTCCTACGAGCAGTACTTC
TRBJ2-7,-,-,TRBV11-2,CASSAFGGGPYEQYF,TGTGCCAGCAGCGCCTTTGGGGGGGGGCCCTACGAGCAGTACTTC
TRBJ1-6,-,-,TRBV6-1,CASSEGRSRGSPLHF,TGTGCCAGCAGTGAAGGCCGCTCACGGGGTTCACCCCTCCACTTT
TRBJ2-5,-,-,TRBV2,CASSIGHQETQYF,TGTGCCAGCTCCATTGGGCACCAAGAGACCCAGTACTTC
TRBJ2-3,-,many,TRBV28,CASRLDNTDTQYF,TGTGCCAGCAGGCTGGACAACACAGATACGCAGTATTTT
TRBJ2-2,TRBD2,-,TRBV5-1,CASSWGLAGPNTGELFF,TGCGCCAGCAGCTGGGGACTAGCGGGGCCGAACACCGGGGAGCTGTTTTTT
TRBJ1-5,-,-,TRBV15,CATSGEGNQPQHF,TGTGCCACCAGCGGGGAGGGCAATCAGCCCCAGCATTTT
TRBJ2-1,-,-,TRBV10-2,CASSESRAADNEQFF,TGCGCCAGCAGTGAGTCGCGGGCTGCAGACAATGAGCAGTTCTTC
TRBJ2-7,-,-,TRBV11-2,CASSLHVGPYEQYF,TGTGCCAGCAGCTTACATGTGGGCCCCTACGAGCAGTACTTC
TRBJ2-6,TRBD2,few,TRBV5-1,CASSLGLAGSSGANVLTF,TGCGCCAGCAGCTTGGGACTAGCGGGTAGCTCTGGGGCCAACGTCCTGACTTTC
TRBJ2-5,-,-,TRBV11-2,CASSLNRVQETQYF,TGTGCCAGCAGCTTAAACAGGGTCCAAGAGACCCAGTACTTC
TRBJ1-4,TRBD1,many,TRBV30,CAWNRDRGDEKLFF,TGTGCCTGGAACCGGGACAGAGGGGATGAAAAACTGTTTTTT
TRBJ2-1,TRBD2,-,TRBV7-3,CASSFQGGRGAPTEQFF,TGTGCCAGCAGCTTCCAAGGAGGGCGGGGGGCCCCTACGGAGCAGTTCTTC